This is a list of T cell receptor beta chains from one sample in a study of Ad26.COV2.S vaccination and SARS-CoV-2 variants. The method was immunoSEQ multiplex PCR; TCRdb's version includes in-frame clones alone and lacks a portion of them. The sample carries around 350,000 clones, 85% recorded once. The sample was peripheral blood, taken in a trial of Ad26.COV2.S vaccine versus placebo. All receptors come from a person aged 18-65 years who received the Ad26.COV2.S COVID-19 vaccine or a placebo. CDR3s include the opening cysteine and the closing phenylalanine or tryptophan. D genes are given only for firm matches. Clone size is shown for a subset of rows, as once, few, many or a class of expanded clone.

d_call: .; j_call: TRBJ2-3; v_call: TRBV9; clone_size: .; cdr3_aa: CASSVLGLRDTQYF; cdr3_nt: TGTGCCAGCAGCGTACTAGGCCTTCGGGATACGCAGTATTTT
d_call: .; j_call: TRBJ1-3; v_call: TRBV3-1/TRBV3-2; clone_size: .; cdr3_aa: CASSPDLVGNTIYF; cdr3_nt: TGTGCCAGCAGCCCTGACTTAGTCGGAAACACCATATATTTT
d_call: .; j_call: TRBJ2-2; v_call: TRBV5-1; clone_size: .; cdr3_aa: CASSLGGGTGELFF; cdr3_nt: TGCGCCAGCAGCTTGGGTGGGGGCACCGGGGAGCTGTTTTTT
d_call: .; j_call: TRBJ1-6; v_call: TRBV5-6; clone_size: once; cdr3_aa: CASSLEGRRNSPLHF; cdr3_nt: TGTGCCAGCAGCTTGGAGGGACGGCGAAATTCACCCCTCCACTTT
d_call: TRBD1; j_call: TRBJ2-7; v_call: TRBV18; clone_size: .; cdr3_aa: CASSDGTGNEQYF; cdr3_nt: TGTGCCAGCTCAGACGGGACAGGGAACGAGCAGTACTTC
d_call: TRBD2; j_call: TRBJ2-5; v_call: TRBV27; clone_size: .; cdr3_aa: CASSLYRPSGQATQYF; cdr3_nt: TGTGCCAGCAGTTTATACCGTCCTAGCGGGCAGGCGACCCAGTACTTC
d_call: TRBD1; j_call: TRBJ2-7; v_call: TRBV6-2/TRBV6-3; clone_size: .; cdr3_aa: CASSRQGFTYEQYF; cdr3_nt: TGTGCCAGCAGCCGACAGGGGTTCACCTACGAGCAGTACTTC
d_call: TRBD2; j_call: TRBJ2-1; v_call: TRBV6-4; clone_size: .; cdr3_aa: CASSDGGGSDEQFF; cdr3_nt: TGTGCCAGCAGTGACGGTGGCGGGAGTGATGAGCAGTTCTTC
d_call: .; j_call: TRBJ2-4; v_call: TRBV7-2; clone_size: .; cdr3_aa: CASSLGSLAKNIQYF; cdr3_nt: TGTGCCAGCAGCTTAGGCAGTCTAGCCAAAAACATTCAGTACTTC
d_call: .; j_call: TRBJ2-7; v_call: TRBV6-1; clone_size: once; cdr3_aa: CASSEALSAASSYEQYF; cdr3_nt: TGTGCCAGCAGTGAAGCCTTATCGGCGGCGAGCTCCTACGAGCAGTACTTC
d_call: .; j_call: TRBJ1-2; v_call: TRBV7-9; clone_size: .; cdr3_aa: CASSLAGGNYGYTF; cdr3_nt: TGTGCCAGCAGCTTAGCGGGGGGTAACTATGGCTACACCTTC
d_call: .; j_call: TRBJ1-6; v_call: TRBV6-5; clone_size: .; cdr3_aa: CASSYSTLPLHF; cdr3_nt: TGTGCCAGCAGTTACTCGACCCTGCCCCTCCACTTT
d_call: .; j_call: TRBJ2-5; v_call: TRBV10-2; clone_size: .; cdr3_aa: CASRVLGRGQETQYF; cdr3_nt: TGCGCCAGCAGGGTCTTAGGACGGGGACAAGAGACCCAGTACTTC
d_call: TRBD1; j_call: TRBJ1-1; v_call: TRBV27; clone_size: .; cdr3_aa: CASSRQGAVNTEAFF; cdr3_nt: TGTGCCAGCAGCCGACAGGGGGCTGTGAACACTGAAGCTTTCTTT
d_call: .; j_call: TRBJ2-5; v_call: TRBV18; clone_size: .; cdr3_aa: CASSPLSLSGETQYF; cdr3_nt: TGTGCCAGCTCACCACTAAGCTTATCGGGGGAGACCCAGTACTTC
d_call: TRBD1; j_call: TRBJ2-1; v_call: TRBV19; clone_size: .; cdr3_aa: CASSIRDRVYNEQFF; cdr3_nt: TGTGCCAGTAGTATCCGGGACAGGGTTTACAATGAGCAGTTCTTC
d_call: .; j_call: TRBJ2-2; v_call: TRBV3-1/TRBV3-2; clone_size: .; cdr3_aa: CARSGFTGELFF; cdr3_nt: TGTGCCAGGTCAGGGTTCACCGGGGAGCTGTTTTTT
d_call: .; j_call: TRBJ2-7; v_call: TRBV9; clone_size: .; cdr3_aa: CASSAGDFSYEQYF; cdr3_nt: TGTGCCAGCAGCGCCGGGGACTTCTCCTACGAGCAGTACTTC
d_call: .; j_call: TRBJ2-7; v_call: TRBV19; clone_size: once; cdr3_aa: CASSDLTYEQYF; cdr3_nt: TGTGCCAGTTCGGACCTCACGTACGAGCAGTACTTC
d_call: .; j_call: TRBJ2-7; v_call: TRBV6-2/TRBV6-3; clone_size: .; cdr3_aa: CASSYGPWGEQYF; cdr3_nt: TGTGCCAGCAGTTACGGACCGTGGGGGGAGCAGTACTTC
d_call: .; j_call: TRBJ2-4; v_call: TRBV16; clone_size: .; cdr3_aa: CASSPPRGQGRNIQYF; cdr3_nt: TGTGCCAGCAGCCCCCCCCGGGGTCAGGGGCGGAACATTCAGTACTTC
d_call: TRBD2; j_call: TRBJ2-1; v_call: TRBV6-6; clone_size: .; cdr3_aa: CASTSGRAYNEQFF; cdr3_nt: TGTGCCAGCACTAGCGGGAGGGCCTACAATGAGCAGTTCTTC
d_call: TRBD1; j_call: TRBJ2-5; v_call: TRBV27; clone_size: .; cdr3_aa: CASSSDRGGETQYF; cdr3_nt: TGTGCCAGCAGTTCGGACAGGGGTGGGGAGACCCAGTACTTC
d_call: TRBD2; j_call: TRBJ2-1; v_call: TRBV11-3; clone_size: .; cdr3_aa: CASSQSAGPYNEQFF; cdr3_nt: TGTGCCAGCAGCCAGTCAGCGGGGCCTTACAATGAGCAGTTCTTC
d_call: TRBD2; j_call: TRBJ2-1; v_call: TRBV6-4; clone_size: .; cdr3_aa: CASSPGGTINEQFF; cdr3_nt: TGTGCCAGCAGCCCGGGAGGAACAATCAATGAGCAGTTCTTC
d_call: TRBD1; j_call: TRBJ2-1; v_call: TRBV7-6; clone_size: .; cdr3_aa: CASSLSYPGTGNFHEQFF; cdr3_nt: TGTGCCAGCAGCTTATCCTATCCCGGGACAGGGAATTTCCATGAGCAGTTCTTC
d_call: .; j_call: TRBJ1-6; v_call: TRBV3-1/TRBV3-2; clone_size: .; cdr3_aa: CASSQGFVFSGNSPLHF; cdr3_nt: TGTGCCAGCAGCCAAGGATTCGTATTCTCAGGAAATTCACCCCTCCACTTT
d_call: .; j_call: TRBJ1-1; v_call: TRBV5-1; clone_size: .; cdr3_aa: CASSLVADMNTEAFF; cdr3_nt: TGCGCCAGCAGCTTGGTGGCAGACATGAACACTGAAGCTTTCTTT
d_call: TRBD1; j_call: TRBJ2-3; v_call: TRBV28; clone_size: .; cdr3_aa: CASSPGGPTDTQYF; cdr3_nt: TGTGCCAGCAGCCCAGGGGGACCCACAGATACGCAGTATTTT
d_call: TRBD1; j_call: TRBJ2-5; v_call: TRBV5-1; clone_size: .; cdr3_aa: CASILGQGASETQYF; cdr3_nt: TGCGCCAGCATATTGGGACAGGGGGCCTCGGAGACCCAGTACTTC
d_call: .; j_call: TRBJ2-1; v_call: TRBV12-2; clone_size: .; cdr3_aa: CASRLVLTSYNEQFF; cdr3_nt: TGTGCAAGTCGCTTAGTTTTAACCTCCTACAATGAGCAGTTCTTC
d_call: .; j_call: TRBJ2-5; v_call: TRBV28; clone_size: .; cdr3_aa: CASSLDRRTQYF; cdr3_nt: TGTGCCAGCAGTTTGGACAGAAGGACCCAGTACTTC
d_call: .; j_call: TRBJ2-1; v_call: TRBV2; clone_size: .; cdr3_aa: CASSDPPNRPNNEQFF; cdr3_nt: TGTGCCAGCAGTGATCCCCCTAATAGGCCAAACAATGAGCAGTTCTTC
d_call: .; j_call: TRBJ2-7; v_call: TRBV3-1/TRBV3-2; clone_size: .; cdr3_aa: CASSFRVTDYEQYF; cdr3_nt: TGTGCCAGCAGCTTCCGTGTGACAGACTACGAGCAGTACTTC
d_call: TRBD1; j_call: TRBJ2-3; v_call: TRBV4-3; clone_size: few; cdr3_aa: CASSLDRGRWTDTQYF; cdr3_nt: TGCGCCAGCAGCCTAGACAGGGGGCGGTGGACAGATACGCAGTATTTT
d_call: TRBD1; j_call: TRBJ2-7; v_call: TRBV7-9; clone_size: .; cdr3_aa: CASRGDRVYEQYF; cdr3_nt: TGTGCCAGCAGAGGGGACAGGGTCTACGAGCAGTACTTC